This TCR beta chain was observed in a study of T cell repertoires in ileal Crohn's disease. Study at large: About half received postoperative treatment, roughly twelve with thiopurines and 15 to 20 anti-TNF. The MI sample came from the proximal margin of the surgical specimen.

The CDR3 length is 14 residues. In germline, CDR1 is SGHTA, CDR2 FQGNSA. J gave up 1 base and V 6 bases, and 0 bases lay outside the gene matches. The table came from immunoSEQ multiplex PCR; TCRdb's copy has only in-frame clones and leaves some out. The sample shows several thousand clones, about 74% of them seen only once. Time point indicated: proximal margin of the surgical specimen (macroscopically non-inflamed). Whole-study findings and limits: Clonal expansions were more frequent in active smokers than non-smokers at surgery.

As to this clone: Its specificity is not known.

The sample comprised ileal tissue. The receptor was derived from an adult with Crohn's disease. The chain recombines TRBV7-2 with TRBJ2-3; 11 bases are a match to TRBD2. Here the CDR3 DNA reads TGTGCCAGCAGACTAGCGGGAGGCACAGATACGCAGTATTTT. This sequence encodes CASRLAGGTDTQYF. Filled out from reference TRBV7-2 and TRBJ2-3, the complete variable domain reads GAGVSQSPSNKVTEKGKDVELRCDPISGHTALYWYRQSLGQGLEFLIYFQGNSAPDKSGLPSDRFSAERTGGSVSTLTIQRTQQEDSAVYLCASRLAGGTDTQYFGPGTRLTVL.